The next 15 T cell receptor beta chains were all read from a single sample in a study of blood T cell repertoires in COVID-19. TCRdb's copy holds only in-frame clones and misses some; the assay was immunoSEQ multiplex PCR. The data hold about 73,000 clones, with 70% to 80% observed a single time. Sequenced material: peripheral blood. The receptor set was obtained from a man in his 70s with COVID-19, enrolled during active disease.

V and J are TRBV3-1 (or the pseudogene TRBV3-2) and TRBJ1-2; D is perhaps TRBD1 (5 bases). The CDR3 runs to 13 residues. The V gene lost 1 base and the J gene lost 3 bases, with 6 bases spanning the gap. Germline CDR1 reads LGHDT; CDR2 reads YNNKEL (reference sequence). The CDR3 nucleotides read TGTGCCAGCAGCCAAGTAGGGGACTATGGCTACACCTTC. The encoded protein is CASSQVGDYGYTF.

The J gene is TRBJ2-1, the V gene TRBV24-1, with D hard to call. The V gene's germline CDR1 is KGHDR and CDR2 SFDVKD. V lost 4 bases to trimming and J lost 2 bases, with 5 bases between them. CDR3 length: 13 amino acids. CDR3 coding DNA: TGTGCCACCAGTGAACAGCCCTACAATGAGCAGTTCTTC. Translating it yields CATSEQPYNEQFF.

The chain employs TRBV9 and TRBJ2-1, with no clear D. From germline, CDR1 is SGDLS and CDR2 YYNGEE. Trimming cost V 0 bases and J 0 bases, with 7 bases left between them. The CDR3 has 15 amino acids. The CDR3 nucleotides are TGTGCCAGCAGCGTAGGGCAAAGCTCCTACAATGAGCAGTTCTTC. It translates to CASSVGQSSYNEQFF.

The chain joins TRBV6-2 or TRBV6-3 to TRBJ2-1; 7 bases line up with TRBD2. The V gene's germline CDR1 is MNHEY and CDR2 SVGEGT. There are 18 residues in the CDR3. With V trimmed by 5 bases and J by 4 bases, 17 bases remained unmatched. CDR3 DNA sequence: TGTGCCAGCAGTGACTTTCGTAGCCGGCCAGCGGGGTACAATGAGCAGTTCTTC. Its translation: CASSDFRSRPAGYNEQFF.

This rearrangement joins TRBV4-2 to TRBJ1-4; TRBD1 matches at 8 bases. The CDR3 runs 16 residues. Germline V CDR1 and CDR2: LGHNA, YNFKEQ. V was pared by 0 bases and J by 7 bases, with 7 bases of the junction left unmatched. CDR3 DNA sequence: TGTGCCAGCAGCCAAGACATGACAGGGGTTAGTGAAAAACTGTTTTTT. Amino acid sequence: CASSQDMTGVSEKLFF.

The chain recombines TRBV7-9 with TRBJ2-7, with D maybe TRBD1 (5 bases). V was cut by 3 bases and J by 5 bases, with 11 bases left in between. The CDR3 has 13 amino acids. Germline values: CDR1 SEHNR, CDR2 FQNEAQ (reference sequence). This CDR3 is CASSLGRANEQYF. DNA of the CDR3: TGTGCCAGCAGCTTGGGCAGGGCGAACGAGCAGTACTTC.

This clone is classed as medium-sized. This chain links TRBV27 with TRBJ1-5; D remains unclear. Between the trimmed V and J ends, which lost 5 bases and 6 bases, there was a span of 14 bases. This CDR3 is built from 14 residues. CDR1 is MNHEY, CDR2 SMNVEV, per germline (reference sequence). The CDR3 loop is CASSQSTSSQPQHF. As DNA, the CDR3 is TGTGCCAGCAGTCAATCAACCTCGAGTCAGCCCCAGCATTTT.

In this sample, this clone turned up once. J is TRBJ2-7 and V is TRBV29-1; possibly TRBD2 for D (7 bases). Germline V lookup: CDR1 SQVTM, CDR2 ANQGSEA. There are 16 residues in the CDR3. The V and J ends lost 2 bases and 1 base respectively, with 18 bases between them. The DNA for the CDR3 is TGCAGCGTTGAAAAGGGGGGGCAGAGGGGTTCCTACGAGCAGTACTTC. This encodes CSVEKGGQRGSYEQYF.

V gene TRBV7-9 combines with J gene TRBJ2-7; the match to TRBD2 covers 8 bases. Germline V gene lookup returns CDR1 SEHNR and CDR2 FQNEAQ (reference sequence). Trimming took 4 bases from V and 4 from J; bases not matched to a gene: 6. This CDR3 is built from 14 residues. CDR3 residues: CASSSILAEYEQYF. In nucleotides, the CDR3 is TGTGCCAGCAGCTCGATACTAGCGGAGTACGAGCAGTACTTC.

This chain uses TRBV19 with TRBJ1-1; the match to TRBD1 covers 7 bases. CDR1 and CDR2 from the germline V gene are LNHDA and SQIVND (reference sequence). Germline trimming cut 5 bases from V and 5 bases from J; bases unmatched to any gene: 8. The CDR3 has 14 residues. CDR3 coding DNA: TGTGCCAGTAGTCCAGAGGCCAGGGGGACTGAAGCTTTCTTT. Translated: CASSPEARGTEAFF.

This clone was counted once. This chain links TRBV7-9 with TRBJ1-4; D gene ambiguous. V lost 5 bases and J lost 3, with 13 bases in between. The length of the CDR3 is 15 residues. Germline V lookup: CDR1 SEHNR, CDR2 FQNEAQ (reference sequence). The CDR3 DNA reads TGTGCCAGCAGCCCCACAACCGGGTCTAATGAAAAACTGTTTTTT. It encodes CASSPTTGSNEKLFF.

The chain couples TRBV5-4 to TRBJ2-2; 7 positions agree with TRBD1. The V and J ends lost 2 bases and 4 bases, in that order; junction bases with no gene match: 5. The CDR3 is 15 residues long. Germline V gives CDR1 SGHNT, CDR2 YYREEE (reference sequence). CDR3 DNA sequence: TGTGCCAGCAGCTTAGGGGGCGCGGGCACCGGGGAGCTGTTTTTT. Translating gives CASSLGGAGTGELFF.

The rearrangement links TRBV4-3 to TRBJ1-5, with D maybe TRBD1 (6 bases). The germline gives CDR1 LGHNA, CDR2 YSLEER. The CDR3 is made up of 16 amino acids. V was cut by 0 bases and J by 3 bases, with 12 bases left in between. CDR3 bases: TGCGCCAGCAGCCAAGAGCTGGGGGCCCTCAATCAGCCCCAGCATTTT. Protein product: CASSQELGALNQPQHF.

This chain uses TRBV28 with TRBJ1-1; 9 bases line up with TRBD1. The CDR3 runs to 15 residues. V trimming: 6 bases; J trimming: 1 base; junction bases outside the gene matches: 6. Germline assignment: CDR1 MDHEN and CDR2 SYDVKM. The CDR3 nucleotides read TGTGCCAGCAGCACCCCGGGACAGGGGAACACTGAAGCTTTCTTT. Translation: CASSTPGQGNTEAFF.

This clone appeared once. The rearrangement uses TRBV19 and TRBJ2-3, with TRBD2 as a possible D gene (5 bases). Per the germline V gene, CDR1 is LNHDA and CDR2 is SQIVND (reference sequence). This CDR3 region has 17 residues. V gave up 5 bases and J gave up 0 bases, with 18 bases separating them. The chain's CDR3 is CASSDYLKRTSTDTQYF. DNA for the CDR3: TGTGCCAGTAGTGACTATTTGAAAAGAACTAGCACAGATACGCAGTATTTT.